This T cell receptor beta chain comes out of a study of regulatory T cells in long-lasting Graves disease. The wider study: Persistent cases took antithyroid drugs over 5 years and stayed TSH receptor antibody positive.

Time point reported: persistent/refractory GD, antithyroid drugs over 5 years with positive TRAb. Researchers made the TCR library from RNA that was extracted from PBMCs. The guidelines of the American Thyroid Association were the basis for diagnosing Graves' disease. Comments on this clonotype: Its antigen is not known.

Study-wide results and caveats: The study found lower TCR diversity in persistent Graves' patients than in newly diagnosed ones.

Construction of the TCR beta libraries employed iRepertoire HTBI primers in conjunction with Arm-PCR of CDR3 regions. Each CDR3 protein gets one entry after TCRdb re-called the multiplex PCR reads with MiXCR. The sample lists approximately 380,000 distinct CDR3 sequences, roughly 20% seen once, with less than 25% in the top ten. V was trimmed by 11 bases and J by 4 bases, leaving 17 bases between them. This CDR3 comprises 13 residues. Germline lookup yields CDR1 MNHNS and CDR2 SASEGT. This receptor was obtained from a female donor with Graves disease. The chain employs TRBV6-1 and TRBJ1-2, with TRBD1 as a possible D gene (6 bases). The sample here was peripheral blood mononuclear cells (PBMCs), taken when the disease was refractory, from a patient treated with antithyroid drugs. Here the CDR3 reads CAGRPGGGYGYTF. CDR3 DNA sequence: TGTGCCGGCCGTCCGGGGGGCGGCTATGGCTACACCTTC.